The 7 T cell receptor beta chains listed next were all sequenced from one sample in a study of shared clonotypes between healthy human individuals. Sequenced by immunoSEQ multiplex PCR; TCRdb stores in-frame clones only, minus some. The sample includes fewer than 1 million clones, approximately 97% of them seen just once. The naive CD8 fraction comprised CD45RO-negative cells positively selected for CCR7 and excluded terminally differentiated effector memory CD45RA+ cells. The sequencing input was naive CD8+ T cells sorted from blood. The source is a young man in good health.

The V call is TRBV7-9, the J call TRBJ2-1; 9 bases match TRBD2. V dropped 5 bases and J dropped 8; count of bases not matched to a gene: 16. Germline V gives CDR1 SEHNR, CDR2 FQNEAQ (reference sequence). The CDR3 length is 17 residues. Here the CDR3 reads CASSQPLREGYLDEQFF. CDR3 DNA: TGTGCCAGCAGCCAACCCCTGCGGGAGGGCTATCTCGATGAGCAGTTCTTC.

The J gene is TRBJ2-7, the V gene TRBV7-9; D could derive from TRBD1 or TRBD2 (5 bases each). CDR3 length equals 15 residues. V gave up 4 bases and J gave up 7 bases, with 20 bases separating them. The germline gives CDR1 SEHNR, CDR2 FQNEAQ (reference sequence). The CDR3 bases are TGTGCCAGCAGCTCCGGTCAAGAGAGGGGCTGGGAGCAGTACTTC. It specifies CASSSGQERGWEQYF.

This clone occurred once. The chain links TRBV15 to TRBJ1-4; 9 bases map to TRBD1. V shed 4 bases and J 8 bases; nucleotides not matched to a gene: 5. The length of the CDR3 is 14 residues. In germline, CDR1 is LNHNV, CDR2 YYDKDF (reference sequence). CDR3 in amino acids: CATSTDRGGEKLFF. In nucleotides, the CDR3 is TGTGCCACCAGCACGGACAGGGGAGGAGAAAAACTGTTTTTT.

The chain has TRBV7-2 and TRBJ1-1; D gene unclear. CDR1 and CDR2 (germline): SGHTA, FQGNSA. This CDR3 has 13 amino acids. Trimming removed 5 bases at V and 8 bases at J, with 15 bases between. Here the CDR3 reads CASSPPYPVEAFF. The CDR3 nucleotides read TGTGCCAGCAGCCCGCCATACCCGGTCGAAGCTTTCTTT. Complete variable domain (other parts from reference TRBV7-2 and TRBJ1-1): GAGVSQSPSNKVTEKGKDVELRCDPISGHTALYWYRQSLGQGLEFLIYFQGNSAPDKSGLPSDRFSAERTGGSVSTLTIQRTQQEDSAVYLCASSPPYPVEAFFGQGTRLTVV.

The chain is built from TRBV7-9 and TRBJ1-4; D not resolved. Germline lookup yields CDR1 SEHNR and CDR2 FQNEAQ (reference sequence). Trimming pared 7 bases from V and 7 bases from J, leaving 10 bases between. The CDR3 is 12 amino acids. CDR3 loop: CASTPESEKLFF. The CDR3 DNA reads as TGTGCCAGCACCCCGGAGAGTGAAAAACTGTTTTTT. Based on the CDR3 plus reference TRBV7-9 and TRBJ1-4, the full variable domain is DTGVSQNPRHKITKRGQNVTFRCDPISEHNRLYWYRQTLGQGPEFLTYFQNEAQLEKSRLLSDRFSAERPKGSFSTLEIQRTEQGDSAMYLCASTPESEKLFFGSGTQLSVL.

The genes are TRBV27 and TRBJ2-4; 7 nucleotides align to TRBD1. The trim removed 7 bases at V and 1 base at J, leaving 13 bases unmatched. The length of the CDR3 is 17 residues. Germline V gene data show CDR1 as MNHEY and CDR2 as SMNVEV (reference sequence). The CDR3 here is CASISLRGRKAKNIQYF. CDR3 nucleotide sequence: TGTGCCAGCATATCCCTTAGGGGGCGTAAGGCCAAAAACATTCAGTACTTC.

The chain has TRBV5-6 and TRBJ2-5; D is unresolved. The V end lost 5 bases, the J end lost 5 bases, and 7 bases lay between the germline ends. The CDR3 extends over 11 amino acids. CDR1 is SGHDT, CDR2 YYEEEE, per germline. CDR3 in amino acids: CASSSRETQYF. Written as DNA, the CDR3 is TGTGCCAGCAGTTCGAGGGAGACCCAGTACTTC.